What follows describes a single T cell receptor beta chain. Clones were read by immunoSEQ multiplex PCR, and TCRdb kept only the in-frame ones, dropping some. The sample lists 200,000 to 250,000 clones; about 84% were seen once. The data were obtained in a study of blood T cell repertoires in COVID-19. Study details: The origin of the acute and convalescent COVID-19 samples was the United States, Italy and Spain. PBMCs, B-cell-depleted T cells, or T cells provided the cDNA or gDNA that made up the material.

Across roughly 25 US areas, participants ranged in age from roughly 18 to 95 years. Assignments of participants to cohorts depended upon their own reported clinical history. This CDR3 has 16 amino acids. Germline CDR1 is SGHTA and CDR2 is FQGNSA. Trimming left V 5 bases short and J 3 bases short, with 14 bases between. Specimen: PBMCs or T cells enriched from blood (not recorded which). The chain joins TRBV7-2 to TRBJ1-6; D may be TRBD1 (6 bases). The sequence came from a man under 40 with acute COVID-19. The CDR3 nucleotides are TGTGCCAGCAGCGAAAGACAGGAGCTCTATAATTCACCCCTCCACTTT. Protein: CASSERQELYNSPLHF.